This T cell receptor (beta chain) was identified in a study of long-term antiretroviral therapy in people with HIV. Study in general: Earliest sampling preceded the 2015 immediate-ART recommendation by about a decade.

At survey level, the immunoSEQ assay was run in its v3.0 version. Using immunoSEQ multiplex PCR, the repertoire was profiled, and TCRdb retains in-frame clones only, with some absent. The sample has around 15,000 clones, 70% to 90% seen once. CDR1 is MNHNY and CDR2 is SVGAGI in the germline V gene (reference sequence). This CDR3 contains 15 residues. The V gene end was trimmed by 5 bases and the J gene end by 6 bases; junction bases not matched to a gene: 7. Comments on this clone: Its antigen is undetermined.

Study-wide results and caveats: Whichever time point was examined, clones expanded before ART dominated the repertoire. With ART, diversity went up but was still lower than in transplant donor controls.

Amounts of about 1-10 million cryopreserved PBMC were held in the samples before DNA extraction. The specimen was unsorted PBMCs, collected 6.9 years after starting antiretroviral therapy. This clonotype was obtained from a man aged 50 to 60 with HIV. The rearrangement uses TRBV6-6 and TRBJ2-7, with 13 bases identical to TRBD2. Written as DNA, the CDR3 is TGTGCCAGCAGTCCGAGGACTAGCGGGAGATCCGAGCAGTACTTC. Amino acid sequence: CASSPRTSGRSEQYF.